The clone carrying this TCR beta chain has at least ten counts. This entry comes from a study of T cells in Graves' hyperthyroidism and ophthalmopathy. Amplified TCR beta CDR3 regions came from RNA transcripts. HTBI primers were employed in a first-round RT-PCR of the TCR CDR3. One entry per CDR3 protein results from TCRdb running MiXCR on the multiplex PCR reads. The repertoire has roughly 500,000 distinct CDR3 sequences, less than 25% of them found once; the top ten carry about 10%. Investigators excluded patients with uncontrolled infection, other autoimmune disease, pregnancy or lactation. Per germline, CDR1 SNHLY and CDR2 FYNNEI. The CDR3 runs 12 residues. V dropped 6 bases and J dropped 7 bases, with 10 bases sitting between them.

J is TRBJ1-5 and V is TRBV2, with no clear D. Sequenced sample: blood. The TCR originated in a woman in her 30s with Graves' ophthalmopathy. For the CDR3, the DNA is TGTGCCAGCAGGATGTCGGGGCAGCCCCAGCATTTT. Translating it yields CASRMSGQPQHF. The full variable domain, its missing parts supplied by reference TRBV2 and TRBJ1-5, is EPEVTQTPSHQVTQMGQEVILRCVPISNHLYFYWYRQILGQKVEFLVSFYNNEISEKSEIFDDQFSVERPDGSNFTLKIRSTKLEDSAMYFCASRMSGQPQHFGDGTRLSIL.